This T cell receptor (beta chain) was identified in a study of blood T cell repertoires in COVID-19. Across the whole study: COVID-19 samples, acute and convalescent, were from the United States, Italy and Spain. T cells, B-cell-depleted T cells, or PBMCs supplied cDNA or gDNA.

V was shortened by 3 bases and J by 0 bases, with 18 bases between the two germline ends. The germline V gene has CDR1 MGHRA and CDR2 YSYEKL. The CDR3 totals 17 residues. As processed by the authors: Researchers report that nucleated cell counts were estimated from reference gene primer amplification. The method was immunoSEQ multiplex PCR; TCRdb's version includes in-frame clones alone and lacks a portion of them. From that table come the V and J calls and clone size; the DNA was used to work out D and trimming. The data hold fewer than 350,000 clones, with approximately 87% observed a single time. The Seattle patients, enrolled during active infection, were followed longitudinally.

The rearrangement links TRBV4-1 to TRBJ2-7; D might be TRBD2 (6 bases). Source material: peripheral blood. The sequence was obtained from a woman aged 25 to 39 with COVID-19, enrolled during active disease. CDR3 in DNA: TGCGCCAGCAGCCATGATGACGGGGGACGCCCCTCCTACGAGCAGTACTTC. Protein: CASSHDDGGRPSYEQYF.